The 5 T cell receptor beta chains below all came from one sample that was sequenced in a study of shared clonotypes between healthy human individuals. TCRdb keeps only in-frame clones here, not all; method: immunoSEQ multiplex PCR. The top ten hold roughly 0.36% of the sample, which has some 2.4 million clones, approximately 93% seen once. Sequencing was done on a sample of naive CD4+ T cells from PBMCs. Subset noted: CD45RA+ positively selected. These receptors were obtained from a man between 18 and 29 years old in good health. Some clones in this sample may be carry-over from other donors' samples.

The rearrangement joins TRBV5-1 to TRBJ2-2; D possibly corresponds to TRBD1 (5 bases). The V gene lost 4 bases and the J gene lost 4 bases, with 14 bases spanning the gap. Germline V gene sequence: CDR1 SGHRS, CDR2 YFSETQ. The CDR3 extends over 15 amino acids. The CDR3 protein is CASSASSGLTGELFF. In nucleotides, the CDR3 is TGCGCCAGCAGCGCCTCCTCAGGGCTCACCGGGGAGCTGTTTTTT.

This chain joins TRBV9 and TRBJ2-5, with a possible D match to TRBD2 (5 bases). V lost 4 bases to trimming and J lost 5 bases, with 9 bases between them. CDR3 length equals 12 residues. Germline CDR1 SGDLS, CDR2 YYNGEE. CDR3 residues: CASSRGLETQYF. In DNA, the CDR3 is TGTGCCAGCAGCCGGGGTTTGGAGACCCAGTACTTC.

This chain connects TRBV19 to TRBJ2-2, with TRBD2 matching 11 bases. The germline CDR1 and CDR2 sequences are LNHDA and SQIVND (reference sequence). This CDR3 has 18 amino acids. Trimming at V came to 4 bases and at J to 5 bases, leaving 12 bases not matched to a gene. The CDR3 loop reads CASSTPYSGLAGTGELFF. CDR3 nucleotide sequence: TGTGCCAGTAGTACCCCCTATAGTGGACTAGCGGGTACCGGGGAGCTGTTTTTT. Using reference TRBV19 and TRBJ2-2 for the parts outside the CDR3, the full variable domain is DGGITQSPKYLFRKEGQNVTLSCEQNLNHDAMYWYRQDPGQGLRLIYYSQIVNDFQKGDIAEGYSVSREKKESFPLTVTSAQKNPTAFYLCASSTPYSGLAGTGELFFGEGSRLTVL.

V gene TRBV5-4 combines with J gene TRBJ1-1; D perhaps matches TRBD1 (5 bases). Per germline, CDR1 SGHNT and CDR2 YYREEE (reference sequence). The CDR3 length is 12 residues. Trimming stripped 7 bases from V and 5 bases from J, with 12 bases between. CDR3 loop: CASGGGGTEAFF. The CDR3, as DNA: TGTGCCAGCGGCGGGGGAGGTACTGAAGCTTTCTTT.

The chain employs TRBV7-9 and TRBJ2-7; 10 positions match TRBD1. The CDR3 covers 13 residues. Germline V lookup: CDR1 SEHNR, CDR2 FQNEAQ (reference sequence). The J segment lost 12 bases and the V segment lost 6 bases, leaving 11 bases of the junction unmatched. CDR3 nucleotide sequence: TGTGCCAGCAGTTCCGGGACAGGGGTGAGTCCGTACTTC. Protein product: CASSSGTGVSPYF.